Described below is a single T cell receptor beta chain sequence and its context. The data derive from a study of blood T cell repertoires in COVID-19. In the study overall: T cells, B-cell-depleted T cells, or PBMCs supplied cDNA or gDNA.

In the study's own analysis: Estimated nucleated cell counts came from reference gene primer amplification. The repertoire was sequenced with immunoSEQ multiplex PCR; TCRdb's copy has only in-frame clones and lacks some. That table furnishes V, J and clone size, whereas the DNA furnished D and trimming. Of 82,000 or so clones listed, about 89% are singletons. The CDR3 spans 15 residues. V lost 3 bases and J lost 4; bases outside the gene matches: 6. Looked up from germline, CDR1 is LNHDA and CDR2 is SQIVND (reference sequence). V usage is TRBV19 and J usage is TRBJ1-5; 7 bases are shared with TRBD1. Sequences were obtained from PBMCs or T cells enriched from blood (not recorded which). This TCR was recovered from a woman aged 45-60 years with acute COVID-19. Here the CDR3 reads CASSIDRAGNQPQHF. For the CDR3, the DNA is TGTGCCAGTAGTATTGACAGGGCGGGTAATCAGCCCCAGCATTTT.